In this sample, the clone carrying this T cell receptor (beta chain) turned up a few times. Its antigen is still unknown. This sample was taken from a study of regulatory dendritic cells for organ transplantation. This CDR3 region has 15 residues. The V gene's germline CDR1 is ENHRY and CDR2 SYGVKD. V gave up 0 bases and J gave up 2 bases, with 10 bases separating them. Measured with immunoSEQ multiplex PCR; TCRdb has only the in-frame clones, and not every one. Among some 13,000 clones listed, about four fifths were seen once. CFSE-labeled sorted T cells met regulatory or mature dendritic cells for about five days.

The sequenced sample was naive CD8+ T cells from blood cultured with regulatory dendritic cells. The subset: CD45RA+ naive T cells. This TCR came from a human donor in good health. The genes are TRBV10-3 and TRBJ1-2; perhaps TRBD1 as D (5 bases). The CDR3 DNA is TGTGCCATCAGTGAGTCGGTAGGGGAAAACTATGGCTACACCTTC. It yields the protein CAISESVGENYGYTF.